This section outlines one T cell receptor beta chain sequence together with its context. Losses at the gene ends were 0 bases for V and 6 bases for J; bases not matched to a gene: 4. The length of the CDR3 is 15 residues. Germline values: CDR1 MGHRA, CDR2 YSYEKL. Generated by immunoSEQ multiplex PCR, the TCRdb table keeps only in-frame clones and is missing some. In the table there are tens of thousands of clones, 88% of which are singletons. This sample was included in a study of OX40 agonist ivuxolimab in advanced cancers. Study at large: Ivuxolimab doses were 0.01, 0.1, 0.3, 1.5, 3 or 10 mg/kg every 2 weeks. Partial responses were recorded for three patients, including one with hepatocellular carcinoma and two with cutaneous melanoma.

This sequence joins TRBV4-1 and TRBJ2-2, with 7 bases that match TRBD2. The receptor comes from an adult with an advanced solid tumor such as melanoma, head and neck, liver or kidney cancer. This sample comprised CD4+ or CD8+ T cells sorted from blood, obtained in a trial of the OX40 agonist ivuxolimab. DNA for the CDR3: TGCGCCAGCAGCCAAGAGTGGCGGGAGCCCGGGGAGCTGTTTTTT. This encodes CASSQEWREPGELFF.